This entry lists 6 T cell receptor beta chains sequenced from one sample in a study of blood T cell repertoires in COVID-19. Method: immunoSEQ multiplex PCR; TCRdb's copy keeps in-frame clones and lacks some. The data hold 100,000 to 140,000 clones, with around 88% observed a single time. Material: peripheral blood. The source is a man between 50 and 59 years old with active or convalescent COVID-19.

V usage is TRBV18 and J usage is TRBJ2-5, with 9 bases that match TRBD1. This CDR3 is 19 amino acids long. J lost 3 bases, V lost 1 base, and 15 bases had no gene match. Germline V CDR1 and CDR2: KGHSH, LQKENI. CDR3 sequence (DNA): TGTGCCAGCTCACCACTACAGGGGGCGGCGGGAGACTTTGAAGAGACCCAGTACTTC. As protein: CASSPLQGAAGDFEETQYF.

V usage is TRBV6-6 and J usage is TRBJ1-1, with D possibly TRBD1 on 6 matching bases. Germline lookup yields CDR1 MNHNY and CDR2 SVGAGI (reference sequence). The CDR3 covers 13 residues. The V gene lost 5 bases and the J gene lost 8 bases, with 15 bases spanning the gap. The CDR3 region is CASSPTAGTEAFF. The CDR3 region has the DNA TGTGCCAGCAGTCCAACCGCCGGGACAGAAGCTTTCTTT.

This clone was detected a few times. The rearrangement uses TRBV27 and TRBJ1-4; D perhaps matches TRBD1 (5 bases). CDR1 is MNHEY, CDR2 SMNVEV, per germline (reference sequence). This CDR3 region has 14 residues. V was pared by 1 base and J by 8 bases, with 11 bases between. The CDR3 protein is CASSLLGVEEKLFF. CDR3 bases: TGTGCCAGCAGTTTATTAGGGGTGGAGGAAAAACTGTTTTTT.

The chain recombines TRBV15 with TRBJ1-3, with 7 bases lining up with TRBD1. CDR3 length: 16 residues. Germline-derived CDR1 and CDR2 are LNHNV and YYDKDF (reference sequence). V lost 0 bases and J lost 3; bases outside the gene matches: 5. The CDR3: CATSRDSTGIGNTIYF. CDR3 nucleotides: TGTGCCACCAGCAGAGATTCGACAGGGATTGGAAACACCATATATTTT.

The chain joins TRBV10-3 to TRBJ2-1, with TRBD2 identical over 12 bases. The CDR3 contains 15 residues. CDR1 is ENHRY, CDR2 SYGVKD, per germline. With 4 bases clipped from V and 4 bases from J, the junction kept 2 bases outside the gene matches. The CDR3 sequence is CAISGLAGEYNEQFF. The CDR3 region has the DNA TGTGCCATCAGTGGACTAGCGGGAGAGTACAATGAGCAGTTCTTC.

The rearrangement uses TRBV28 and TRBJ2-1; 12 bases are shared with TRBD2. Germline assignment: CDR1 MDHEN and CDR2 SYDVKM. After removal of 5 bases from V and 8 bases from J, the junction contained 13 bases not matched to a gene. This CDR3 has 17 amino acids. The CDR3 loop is CASSPHLAGGPGHEQFF. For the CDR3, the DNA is TGTGCCAGCAGTCCCCACCTAGCGGGAGGGCCCGGCCATGAGCAGTTCTTC.